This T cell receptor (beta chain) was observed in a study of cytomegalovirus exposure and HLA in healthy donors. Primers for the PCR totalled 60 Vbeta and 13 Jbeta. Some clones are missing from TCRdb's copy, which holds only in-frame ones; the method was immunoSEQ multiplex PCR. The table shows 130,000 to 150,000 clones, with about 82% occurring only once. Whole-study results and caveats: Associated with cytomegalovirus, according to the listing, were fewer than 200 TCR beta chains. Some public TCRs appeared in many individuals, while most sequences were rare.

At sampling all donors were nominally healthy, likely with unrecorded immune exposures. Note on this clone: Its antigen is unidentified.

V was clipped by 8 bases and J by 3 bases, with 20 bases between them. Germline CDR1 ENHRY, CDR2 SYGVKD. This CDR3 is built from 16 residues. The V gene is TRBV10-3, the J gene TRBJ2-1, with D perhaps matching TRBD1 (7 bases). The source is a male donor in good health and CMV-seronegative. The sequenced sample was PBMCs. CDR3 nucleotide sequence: TGTGCCATCCAGGGGGATAGTAGCGGTCGCTACAATGAGCAGTTCTTC. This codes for CAIQGDSSGRYNEQFF.